This T cell receptor beta chain was recovered during a study of radiotherapy plus CTLA-4 blockade in lung cancer. Study-level background: Across the patients, objective responses occurred in more than 15%, and disease control in about 29%. General study results and limits: With interferon-beta, early dynamics of blood T cell clones were reported to best predict response.

In regard to this clone: Its cognate antigen is unknown.

This table comes from immunoSEQ multiplex PCR, and its TCRdb copy is limited to in-frame clones, with some not included. The sample has 47,000 or so clones, 80% to 90% seen once. Enrolled patients, whose metastatic non-small-cell lung cancer was chemo-refractory, received focal radiation plus CTLA-4 blockade with ipilimumab. V shed 4 bases and J 6 bases; nucleotides not matched to a gene: 9. Germline V lookup: CDR1 MDHEN, CDR2 SYDVKM. CDR3 length equals 15 residues. This chain uses TRBV28 with TRBJ2-3; 8 bases map to TRBD2. The sequence was collected from a human donor with non-small cell lung cancer whose response to radiotherapy plus ipilimumab could not be evaluated. The sample here was peripheral blood, taken from a patient treated with radiotherapy plus ipilimumab. DNA for the CDR3: TGTGCCAGCAGTTCCCTCCGGGAGGGCCCCGATACGCAGTATTTT. This sequence encodes CASSSLREGPDTQYF.